The rows below give T cell receptor beta chains drawn from one sample of a study of T cells in localized non-small cell lung cancer. Produced via immunoSEQ multiplex PCR; TCRdb's table is partial and in-frame only. The sample gives about 82,000 clones, over 60% of which show up once; over 15% is in the top ten. The sample was PBMCs, taken before any cancer treatment. The source is a man between 40 and 69 years old with stage II squamous cell lung carcinoma. Each CDR3 is given without its conserved first and last residue.

v_call	j_call	cdr3_length	cdr3_aa
TRBV30	TRBJ1-4	11	AWSGGGGEKLF
TRBV18	TRBJ2-7	11	ASSTSSSYEQY
TRBV4-2	TRBJ2-7	14	ASSQDRGAGHYEQY
TRBV19	TRBJ1-1	12	ASSISMKGTEAF
TRBV5-4	TRBJ2-7	14	ASSLTSGGAGLEQY
TRBV29-1	TRBJ2-3	12	SVPSGSRTDTQY
TRBV7-2	TRBJ1-3	12	ASSPGGFGNTIY
TRBV7-2	TRBJ1-2	15	ASSLVVDSGAGYGYT
TRBV7-9	TRBJ2-1	11	ASSLAGVDEQF
TRBV2	TRBJ2-7	11	ASSATLGYEQY
TRBV6-1	TRBJ2-3	14	ASSESAGGRADTQY
TRBV7-3	TRBJ2-3	12	ASSLQIVGDTQY
TRBV19	TRBJ2-2	11	ASSIGTTGELF
TRBV19	TRBJ1-2	12	ASSQAAGRTGYT
TRBV19	TRBJ2-1	13	ASSPFESSYNEQF
TRBV20-1	TRBJ1-4	9	GNRLNEKLF
TRBV29-1	TRBJ1-1	11	SVDRQLNTEAF
TRBV5-6	TRBJ2-2	11	ASSLAYAGELF
TRBV15	TRBJ2-3	11	ATSRELADTQY
TRBV7-9	TRBJ1-2	12	ASSQGGSGYGYT
TRBV5-1	TRBJ2-7	14	ASSLGQGDRGHEQY
TRBV2	TRBJ2-1	15	ASCLRANPIFHNEQF
TRBV7-3	TRBJ2-1	14	ASSHLAAGQGGEQF
TRBV7-2	TRBJ2-2	15	ASSFPGTGVNTGELF
TRBV2	TRBJ1-1	15	ASSIKTGDVMNTEAF
TRBV28	TRBJ1-1	13	ASRAPQGMNTEAF
TRBV19	TRBJ1-1	11	ASSIKPNTEAF
TRBV5-6	TRBJ1-6	13	ASRSGQGYNSPLH
TRBV6-1	TRBJ1-2	11	ASSEWGFDGYT
TRBV12-2	TRBJ1-1	15	ASRLRQGKGTNTEAF
TRBV27	TRBJ2-2	15	ASSRLAGGTNTGELF
TRBV2	TRBJ1-1	13	ASSEVNSWNTEAF
TRBV5-1	TRBJ2-3	14	ASSWGTSGSTDTQY
TRBV30	TRBJ1-1	11	AWTLAGNTEAF
TRBV5-4	TRBJ2-7	13	ASSADRGASYEQY
TRBV29-1	TRBJ2-1	12	SVVSAFSYNEQF
TRBV7-9	TRBJ2-5	9	ASSSQETQY
TRBV28	TRBJ2-3	15	ASRGTSGGASTDTQY
TRBV15	TRBJ1-5	13	ATSIGGGGNQPQH
TRBV2	TRBJ1-1	13	ASRSGGLKNTEAF
TRBV14	TRBJ1-2	12	ASSQIGQGYGYT